This T cell receptor (beta chain) was sequenced for a study of immune evolution from preneoplasia to lung adenocarcinoma. By its share, this clone is hyperexpanded. Resections took place in Japan or China from the mid-2010s to the late 2010s. Germline CDR1 reads WNHNN; CDR2 reads SYGVQD (reference sequence). The CDR3 is 14 amino acids. V lost 7 bases, J lost 2 bases, and 6 bases stayed unmatched. TCRdb keeps only in-frame clones here, not all; method: immunoSEQ multiplex PCR. Seen here are roughly 7,300 clones, roughly 70% observed once, and the top ten hold roughly 8.5%. V and J are TRBV10-1 and TRBJ1-2, with TRBD1 matching 8 bases. The TCR was taken from an older donor with lung adenocarcinoma. Some clones in this sample may be carry-over from other donors' samples. Source material: FFPE atypical adenomatous hyperplasia tissue from the lung. Subset denoted: atypical adenomatous hyperplasia (AAH), lung preneoplasia. CDR3 coding DNA: TGCGCCAGCAACATCTGGACAGGGAACTATGGCTACACCTTC. This translates into CASNIWTGNYGYTF.